This T cell receptor beta chain was sequenced for a study of OX40 agonist ivuxolimab in advanced cancers. General observations from the study: The study found that CD8+ T cells averaged more expanded clones than CD4+.

V lost 0 bases and J 7 bases, leaving 7 bases between the germline ends. The CDR3 sequence is 13 residues long. The germline V gene has CDR1 SGHTA and CDR2 FQGTGA. Of note for this clone: The antigen remains undetermined.

Assay used: immunoSEQ multiplex PCR; TCRdb lists only in-frame clones, some missing. This table holds 95,000 to 150,000 clones, about 94% found once. The chain links TRBV7-3 to TRBJ1-5; D is unresolved. Material: CD4+ or CD8+ T cells sorted from blood, obtained in a trial of the OX40 agonist ivuxolimab. The receptor was derived from an adult with an advanced solid tumor such as melanoma, head and neck, liver or kidney cancer. The CDR3 here is CASSLTPSQPQHF. The CDR3 coding sequence is TGTGCCAGCAGCTTAACTCCGTCCCAGCCCCAGCATTTT.